The 20 T cell receptor beta chains presented below share a single source sample, sequenced in a study of chemoradiotherapy in HPV16-positive cancers. The repertoire was sequenced with immunoSEQ multiplex PCR; TCRdb's copy has only in-frame clones and lacks some. The sample shows some 12,000 clones, around 81% of them seen only once. This specimen was acquired from a patient who underwent chemoradiotherapy. The origin of the receptors is a human donor with HPV-associated anogenital cancer.

The rearrangement links TRBV7-2 to TRBJ1-3; the D is unclear. The V end lost 1 base, the J end lost 0 bases, and 10 bases lay between the germline ends. Per germline, CDR1 SGHTA and CDR2 FQGNSA. This CDR3 has 16 residues. The CDR3 spells CASSLVVGSSGNTIYF. CDR3 coding DNA: TGTGCCAGCAGCTTAGTGGTGGGGAGCTCTGGAAACACCATATATTTT.

The chain has TRBV28 and TRBJ1-5; TRBD1 matches at 12 bases. This CDR3 is built from 15 residues. Trimming took 4 bases from V and 9 from J; bases not matched to a gene: 7. From germline, CDR1 is MDHEN and CDR2 SYDVKM. The CDR3, as DNA: TGTGCCAGCAGTTCCGGGACAGGGGGCCTATCGCCCCAGCATTTT. Protein sequence: CASSSGTGGLSPQHF.

This clone was detected a few times. This chain connects TRBV19 to TRBJ1-1; D is undetermined. V was trimmed by 1 base and J by 4 bases, leaving 7 bases between them. CDR1 and CDR2 from the germline V gene are LNHDA and SQIVND (reference sequence). The CDR3 covers 13 residues. The CDR3 reads CASSIGGGTEAFF. The CDR3 DNA reads TGTGCCAGTAGTATAGGGGGTGGCACTGAAGCTTTCTTT.

V and J are TRBV7-9 and TRBJ2-1; possible D gene TRBD2, 6 bases. V lost 5 bases to trimming and J lost 6 bases, with 14 bases between them. Germline CDR1 SEHNR, CDR2 FQNEAQ (reference sequence). There are 14 residues in the CDR3. The CDR3 DNA is TGTGCCAGCAGCCTCAATGGGGGAGGCAATGAGCAGTTCTTC. Translation gives CASSLNGGGNEQFF.

This clone has more than one count but fewer than ten. This chain links TRBV2 with TRBJ1-5; D remains ambiguous. V was shortened by 2 bases and J by 0 bases, with 5 bases between the two germline ends. Germline lookup yields CDR1 SNHLY and CDR2 FYNNEI. The CDR3 has 14 residues. CDR3: CASSETTSNQPQHF. The CDR3 DNA sequence: TGTGCCAGCAGTGAAACGACTAGCAATCAGCCCCAGCATTTT.

This chain connects TRBV4-3 to TRBJ2-3; no reliable D call. Germline V gene data show CDR1 as LGHNA and CDR2 as YSLEER. Trimming removed 2 bases from V and 0 bases from J, with 15 bases in between. This CDR3 is 17 amino acids long. CDR3 sequence: CASSQLVPWESTDTQYF. CDR3 coding DNA: TGCGCCAGCAGCCAACTTGTTCCTTGGGAAAGCACAGATACGCAGTATTTT.

V is TRBV7-9 and J is TRBJ2-5; D is possibly TRBD1 (6 bases). Trimming stripped 11 bases from V and 5 bases from J, with 24 bases between. The germline V gene encodes CDR1 SEHNR and CDR2 FQNEAQ (reference sequence). The CDR3 has 15 residues. CDR3 residues: CALPDIQGPGETQYF. The DNA for the CDR3 is TGTGCCCTCCCAGATATACAGGGCCCTGGGGAGACCCAGTACTTC.

This sequence joins TRBV10-3 and TRBJ1-1; TRBD1 matches at 7 bases. V shed 10 bases, J shed 0 bases, and the junction held 11 bases outside the gene matches. Germline V gene lookup returns CDR1 ENHRY and CDR2 SYGVKD. This CDR3 has 15 amino acids. The CDR3 protein is CATRGGDLMNTEAFF. Here the CDR3 DNA reads TGTGCCACCAGGGGGGGGGATTTAATGAACACTGAAGCTTTCTTT.

This clone was counted once. V usage is TRBV11-2 and J usage is TRBJ1-3; tentatively, D is TRBD1 (5 bases). The CDR3 has 15 residues. V lost 4 bases and J 0 bases, leaving 10 bases between the germline ends. Germline CDR1 is SGHAT and CDR2 is FQNNGV. Here the CDR3 reads CASSYDSFSGNTIYF. In DNA, the CDR3 is TGTGCCAGCAGCTATGACAGCTTCTCTGGAAACACCATATATTTT. Drawing the rest from reference TRBV11-2 and TRBJ1-3, the complete variable domain is EAGVAQSPRYKIIEKRQSVAFWCNPISGHATLYWYQQILGQGPKLLIQFQNNGVVDDSQLPKDRFSAERLKGVDSTLKIQPAKLEDSAVYLCASSYDSFSGNTIYFGEGSWLTVV.

This rearrangement joins TRBV6-1 to TRBJ1-5, with 9 bases that match TRBD1. The CDR3 has 16 residues. V shed 2 bases, J shed 6 bases, and the junction held 8 bases outside the gene matches. Germline V gives CDR1 MNHNS, CDR2 SASEGT. The CDR3 is CASSEKNRGRTQPQHF. In DNA, the CDR3 is TGTGCCAGCAGTGAAAAGAACAGGGGGCGAACTCAGCCCCAGCATTTT.

The V gene is TRBV10-2, the J gene TRBJ1-2; D may be TRBD1 (5 bases). Germline CDR1 and CDR2: WSHSY and SAAADI. The CDR3 covers 15 residues. V gave up 3 bases and J gave up 6 bases, with 17 bases separating them. CDR3 sequence (DNA): TGCGCCAGCAGTGATACCGGTATCAGGGAGGATGGCTACACCTTC. It yields the protein CASSDTGIREDGYTF.

The chain is built from TRBV10-3 and TRBJ2-1; no clear D. This CDR3 is built from 16 residues. Germline-derived CDR1 and CDR2 are ENHRY and SYGVKD. V gave up 3 bases and J gave up 4 bases, with 16 bases separating them. CDR3 DNA sequence: TGTGCCATCAGTGATTTAGCTACGACCCTATACAATGAGCAGTTCTTC. Amino acid sequence: CAISDLATTLYNEQFF.

V gene TRBV25-1 combines with J gene TRBJ2-1, with 11 bases lining up with TRBD2. CDR3 size: 14 residues. Germline V gene sequence: CDR1 MGHDK, CDR2 SYGVNS. V shed 3 bases, J shed 9 bases, and the junction held 4 bases outside the gene matches. CDR3 nucleotide sequence: TGTGCCAGCAGTGACGGACTAGCGGGTACTGAGCAGTTCTTC. Translation: CASSDGLAGTEQFF.

V usage is TRBV5-1 and J usage is TRBJ1-1; possible D gene TRBD1, 5 bases. This CDR3 has 13 amino acids. The germline gives CDR1 SGHRS, CDR2 YFSETQ. V lost 7 bases and J lost 8, with 18 bases in between. CDR3 DNA sequence: TGCGCCAGCTATACGGAGGCTGGGGGGGAAGCTTTCTTT. It encodes CASYTEAGGEAFF.

The chain uses TRBV18 and TRBJ2-3; TRBD1 matches 8 bases. The CDR3 spans 16 residues. The V segment lost 1 base and the J segment 2 bases; nucleotides outside the gene matches: 5. In germline, CDR1 is KGHSH, CDR2 LQKENI. The CDR3 spells CASSPQTGVDTDTQYF. The CDR3 coding sequence is TGTGCCAGCTCACCACAGACAGGGGTGGACACAGATACGCAGTATTTT. Supplemented by reference TRBV18 and TRBJ2-3, the full variable domain reads NAGVMQNPRHLVRRRGQEARLRCSPMKGHSHVYWYRQLPEEGLKFMVYLQKENIIDESGMPKERFSAEFPKEGPSILRIQQVVRGDSAAYFCASSPQTGVDTDTQYFGPGTRLTVL.

V usage is TRBV9 and J usage is TRBJ1-6; unclear D gene. Germline V lookup: CDR1 SGDLS, CDR2 YYNGEE. This CDR3 comprises 13 residues. V lost 2 bases, J lost 9 bases, and 9 bases lay in between. CDR3: CASSVSTLSPLHF. Written as DNA, the CDR3 is TGTGCCAGCAGCGTTTCAACACTTTCACCCCTCCACTTT.

This clone has only a few counts. The chain carries TRBV11-2 and TRBJ2-7; 8 positions agree with TRBD2. J gave up 9 bases and V 6 bases, and 13 bases lay outside the gene matches. The CDR3 spans 14 residues. From germline, CDR1 is SGHAT and CDR2 FQNNGV. CDR3 residues: CASSRGGTRSVQYF. CDR3 coding DNA: TGTGCCAGCAGTCGAGGGGGGACTAGGTCCGTGCAGTACTTC.

The gene calls are TRBV18 and TRBJ1-2; possible D gene TRBD1, 5 bases. The CDR3 contains 13 residues. Trimming shortened V by 3 bases and J by 8 bases, and 13 bases separated the two germline ends. CDR1 KGHSH and CDR2 LQKENI come from the germline V gene. The CDR3 coding sequence is TGTGCCAGCTCACCCCGCGGGGGGGAAGGCTACACCTTC. It specifies CASSPRGGEGYTF.

This chain joins TRBV2 and TRBJ2-2; TRBD1 agrees at 7 bases. Per germline, CDR1 SNHLY and CDR2 FYNNEI. Trimming cost V 6 bases and J 2 bases; bases outside gene matches: 6. This CDR3 has 15 amino acids. The CDR3 reads CASSAGTVNTGELFF. In DNA, the CDR3 is TGTGCCAGCAGCGCCGGGACAGTAAACACCGGGGAGCTGTTTTTT.

The V gene is TRBV19, the J gene TRBJ1-4, with D possibly being TRBD1 (6 bases). CDR1 LNHDA and CDR2 SQIVND come from the germline V gene (reference sequence). V was shortened by 5 bases and J by 3 bases, with 13 bases between the two germline ends. This CDR3 is built from 15 residues. CDR3 nucleotides: TGTGCCAGTAGTGTTACAGGGCCGCCTAATGAAAAACTGTTTTTT. Translation gives CASSVTGPPNEKLFF.